These T cell receptor beta chains were read from a single sample in a study of T cells after yellow fever vaccination. TCRdb itself ran the 5' RACE reads through MiXCR, one entry per CDR3 protein. The data show some 220,000 distinct CDR3 sequences, 3% to 3.5% seen once. Sequencing was performed on CD4+ T cells sorted from PBMCs, taken 10 days after the yellow fever booster vaccination. Every receptor here comes from a man younger than 35 who received the YFV17D yellow fever vaccine. Each CDR3 is given with its conserved first and last residue. A D gene is named only where the DNA matches it firmly. Where a row states a size, it is once, few, many or the class of an expanded clone; other rows omit it.

j_gene: TRBJ1-5
d_gene: -
v_gene: TRBV6-6
abundance: many
CDR3aa: CASTSGRENQPQHF
CDR3nt: TGTGCCAGCACCTCCGGCAGGGAGAATCAGCCCCAGCATTTT

j_gene: TRBJ1-1
d_gene: TRBD1
v_gene: TRBV12-3/TRBV12-4
abundance: many
CDR3aa: CASTLGQGSTEAFF
CDR3nt: TGTGCCAGCACCCTTGGACAGGGCAGCACTGAAGCTTTCTTT

j_gene: TRBJ2-2
d_gene: -
v_gene: TRBV7-3
abundance: many
CDR3aa: CASSGDPGAGELFF
CDR3nt: TGTGCCAGCAGCGGGGACCCGGGAGCCGGGGAGCTGTTTTTT

j_gene: TRBJ1-1
d_gene: TRBD1
v_gene: TRBV20-1
abundance: many
CDR3aa: CSALDRLGNTEAFF
CDR3nt: TGCAGTGCTCTGGACAGGCTAGGGAACACTGAAGCTTTCTTT

j_gene: TRBJ2-5
d_gene: -
v_gene: TRBV5-1
abundance: many
CDR3aa: CASSFKAGETQYF
CDR3nt: TGCGCCAGCAGCTTTAAGGCAGGAGAGACCCAGTACTTC

j_gene: TRBJ1-5
d_gene: -
v_gene: TRBV19
abundance: many
CDR3aa: CASSLREEQPQHF
CDR3nt: TGTGCCAGTAGTTTGAGAGAGGAGCAGCCCCAGCATTTT

j_gene: TRBJ1-4
d_gene: TRBD1
v_gene: TRBV20-1
abundance: -
CDR3aa: CSAPGQGAVTNEKLFF
CDR3nt: TGCAGTGCCCCGGGACAGGGGGCGGTAACTAATGAAAAACTGTTTTTT

j_gene: TRBJ1-2
d_gene: TRBD1
v_gene: TRBV29-1
abundance: -
CDR3aa: CSGGTGDGYTF
CDR3nt: TGCAGCGGGGGGACAGGGGATGGCTACACCTTC

j_gene: TRBJ1-6
d_gene: -
v_gene: TRBV6-5
abundance: few
CDR3aa: CASSYSIRTLHNSPLHF
CDR3nt: TGTGCCAGCAGTTACTCGATCCGGACGCTTCATAATTCACCCCTCCACTTT

j_gene: TRBJ2-1
d_gene: TRBD2
v_gene: TRBV5-6
abundance: many
CDR3aa: CASSQNRPAGVNEQFF
CDR3nt: TGTGCCAGCAGCCAGAACCGTCCAGCGGGGGTGAATGAGCAGTTCTTC

j_gene: TRBJ2-3
d_gene: -
v_gene: TRBV5-4
abundance: -
CDR3aa: CASREGVTTRFDTQYF
CDR3nt: TGTGCCAGCAGGGAAGGTGTAACTACCCGGTTTGATACGCAGTATTTT

j_gene: TRBJ2-3
d_gene: TRBD1
v_gene: TRBV7-6
abundance: many
CDR3aa: CASSSGQGAGTDTQYF
CDR3nt: TGTGCCAGCAGCTCAGGACAGGGGGCCGGCACAGATACGCAGTATTTT

j_gene: TRBJ1-2
d_gene: -
v_gene: TRBV4-1
abundance: few
CDR3aa: CASSQDSLGATGMDGYTF
CDR3nt: TGCGCCAGCAGCCAAGATTCCCTCGGAGCAACAGGGATGGATGGCTACACCTTC

j_gene: TRBJ2-2
d_gene: -
v_gene: TRBV2
abundance: few
CDR3aa: CASSPRTGTGELFF
CDR3nt: TGTGCCAGCAGCCCAAGGACCGGCACCGGGGAGCTGTTTTTT

j_gene: TRBJ2-1
d_gene: TRBD2
v_gene: TRBV4-3
abundance: -
CDR3aa: CASSQEFSTGTSGTYNEQFF
CDR3nt: TGCGCCAGCAGCCAAGAGTTCTCAACCGGGACTAGCGGCACCTACAATGAGCAGTTCTTC

j_gene: TRBJ2-7
d_gene: -
v_gene: TRBV11-2
abundance: many
CDR3aa: CASSFFGSGEQYF
CDR3nt: TGTGCCAGCAGCTTTTTTGGATCTGGCGAGCAGTACTTC

j_gene: TRBJ2-3
d_gene: TRBD2
v_gene: TRBV19
abundance: -
CDR3aa: CASRDYIRTSGGTSTDTQYF
CDR3nt: TGTGCCAGTAGAGATTACATCCGTACTAGCGGGGGAACTAGCACAGATACGCAGTATTTT

j_gene: TRBJ1-1
d_gene: -
v_gene: TRBV7-9
abundance: many
CDR3aa: CASSRGSVKNTEAFF
CDR3nt: TGTGCCAGCAGCAGGGGGTCCGTAAAGAACACTGAAGCTTTCTTT

j_gene: TRBJ1-3
d_gene: TRBD1
v_gene: TRBV7-2
abundance: few
CDR3aa: CASSRDRGPDSGNTIYF
CDR3nt: TGTGCCAGCTCGCGGGACAGGGGTCCCGACTCTGGAAACACCATATATTTT

j_gene: TRBJ2-3
d_gene: -
v_gene: TRBV7-2
abundance: few
CDR3aa: CASSLSFIRDTQYF
CDR3nt: TGTGCCAGCAGCCTGTCTTTTATCCGGGATACGCAGTATTTT

j_gene: TRBJ2-1
d_gene: TRBD2
v_gene: TRBV29-1
abundance: many
CDR3aa: CSVATSGGGEQFF
CDR3nt: TGCAGCGTGGCTACTAGCGGGGGGGGTGAGCAGTTCTTC

j_gene: TRBJ2-1
d_gene: -
v_gene: TRBV7-9
abundance: many
CDR3aa: CASMVGSGTQESEQFF
CDR3nt: TGTGCCAGCATGGTCGGCTCCGGAACCCAGGAGTCAGAGCAGTTCTTC

j_gene: TRBJ2-5
d_gene: -
v_gene: TRBV28
abundance: -
CDR3aa: CASITGALGMETQYF
CDR3nt: TGTGCCAGCATTACCGGGGCCCTAGGGATGGAGACCCAGTACTTC

j_gene: TRBJ1-1
d_gene: -
v_gene: TRBV7-2
abundance: -
CDR3aa: CASSLEPGAGTEAFF
CDR3nt: TGTGCCAGCAGCTTAGAGCCGGGGGCAGGCACTGAAGCTTTCTTT

j_gene: TRBJ2-3
d_gene: -
v_gene: TRBV23-1
abundance: few
CDR3aa: CASSQSFYVLGPPTDTQYF
CDR3nt: TGCGCCAGCAGTCAATCGTTCTACGTATTGGGGCCCCCCACCGATACGCAGTATTTT

j_gene: TRBJ1-4
d_gene: -
v_gene: TRBV7-9
abundance: many
CDR3aa: CASSLVAGANEKLFF
CDR3nt: TGTGCCAGCAGCTTAGTGGCAGGGGCTAATGAAAAACTGTTTTTT

j_gene: TRBJ1-2
d_gene: TRBD1
v_gene: TRBV20-1
abundance: -
CDR3aa: CSARGAGTGASTPNYGYTF
CDR3nt: TGCAGTGCTAGGGGTGCAGGGACAGGGGCGTCGACTCCTAACTATGGCTACACCTTC

j_gene: TRBJ2-3
d_gene: TRBD2
v_gene: TRBV5-1
abundance: -
CDR3aa: CASSGGTSGGSDTEYF
CDR3nt: TGCGCCAGCAGCGGGGGGACTAGCGGGGGGTCAGATACGGAGTATTTT